Listed below are T cell receptor beta chains from one sample, sequenced in a study of T cell changes during pregnancy in multiple sclerosis. Libraries were prepared by immunoSEQ multiplex PCR; TCRdb keeps only in-frame clonotypes and omits some of them. This table has about 100,000 clones, approximately 90% appearing once. The source was peripheral blood, collected after pregnancy. These TCRs come from a female donor with multiple sclerosis, enrolled in a pregnancy study. Each CDR3 is given with its conserved first and last residue. Fields, in order: D gene, V gene, J gene, clone size, CDR3 DNA, CDR3 protein. D genes are given only for firm matches. Only part of the rows carry a size: once, few, many, or a class if the clone is expanded.

d_gene: TRBD2; v_gene: TRBV7-2; j_gene: TRBJ2-1; abundance: -; CDR3nt: TGTGCCAGCAGCTTAATTCTAGCGGGAGGGCGCAATGAGCAGTTCTTC; CDR3aa: CASSLILAGGRNEQFF
d_gene: TRBD1; v_gene: TRBV2; j_gene: TRBJ1-2; abundance: -; CDR3nt: TGTGCCAGCAGTGAACTGGGACAGGGTGGCCTAAACTATGGCTACACCTTC; CDR3aa: CASSELGQGGLNYGYTF
d_gene: TRBD1; v_gene: TRBV2; j_gene: TRBJ2-7; abundance: -; CDR3nt: TGTGCCAGCAGTCTACCGGAGGTAGGGGGCGGCGAGCAGTACTTC; CDR3aa: CASSLPEVGGGEQYF
d_gene: TRBD1; v_gene: TRBV13; j_gene: TRBJ1-3; abundance: -; CDR3nt: TGTGCCAGCAGCTCCTGGACAGGGAGGTCTGGAAACACCATATATTTT; CDR3aa: CASSSWTGRSGNTIYF
d_gene: -; v_gene: TRBV19; j_gene: TRBJ1-5; abundance: -; CDR3nt: TGTGCCAGTACCCTATCGCGTAATCAGCCCCAGCATTTT; CDR3aa: CASTLSRNQPQHF
d_gene: TRBD1; v_gene: TRBV27; j_gene: TRBJ1-2; abundance: once; CDR3nt: TGTGCCAGCAGTCCCCGGACAGGGGGCTTTGGCTATGGCTACACCTTC; CDR3aa: CASSPRTGGFGYGYTF
d_gene: TRBD1; v_gene: TRBV4-3; j_gene: TRBJ2-3; abundance: -; CDR3nt: TGCGCCAGCAGCCAAGCCACGGGACAGTCAGCGAGGACAGATACGCAGTATTTT; CDR3aa: CASSQATGQSARTDTQYF
d_gene: -; v_gene: TRBV7-9; j_gene: TRBJ2-4; abundance: -; CDR3nt: TGTGCCAGCGGGCCGTCTTCCAAAAACATTCAGTACTTC; CDR3aa: CASGPSSKNIQYF
d_gene: TRBD2; v_gene: TRBV19; j_gene: TRBJ2-1; abundance: -; CDR3nt: TGTGCCAGTAGTACCCGGACTAGCGGGAGTAGGAATGAGCAGTTCTTC; CDR3aa: CASSTRTSGSRNEQFF
d_gene: -; v_gene: TRBV11-2; j_gene: TRBJ2-5; abundance: -; CDR3nt: TGTGCCAGCAGCCGAGTCAGGGAGACCCAGTACTTC; CDR3aa: CASSRVRETQYF
d_gene: -; v_gene: TRBV1; j_gene: TRBJ2-2; abundance: -; CDR3nt: TGCACCAGACCCGGACTAGCGGGGGCCACCGGGACCGGGGAGCTGTTTTTT; CDR3aa: CTRPGLAGATGTGELFF
d_gene: -; v_gene: TRBV4-3; j_gene: TRBJ1-2; abundance: -; CDR3nt: TGCGCCAGCAGCCAAGATAGCCAGGGCAAGGGCTATGGCTACACCTTC; CDR3aa: CASSQDSQGKGYGYTF
d_gene: -; v_gene: TRBV7-2; j_gene: TRBJ2-2; abundance: -; CDR3nt: TGTGCCAGCAGCTTTCAGGGGTCGGGCACCGGGGAGCTGTTTTTT; CDR3aa: CASSFQGSGTGELFF
d_gene: -; v_gene: TRBV6-1; j_gene: TRBJ1-6; abundance: medium-sized; CDR3nt: TGTGCCAGCAGTGAAGGAGGGGGTAATTCACCCCTCCACTTT; CDR3aa: CASSEGGGNSPLHF
d_gene: TRBD1; v_gene: TRBV5-4; j_gene: TRBJ2-6; abundance: -; CDR3nt: TGTGCCAGCAGCTTGGGGACAGGGTTTGACTCTGGGGCCAACGTCCTGACTTTC; CDR3aa: CASSLGTGFDSGANVLTF
d_gene: -; v_gene: TRBV25-1; j_gene: TRBJ2-3; abundance: -; CDR3nt: TGTGCCAGCAGTGGCGACACAGATACGCAGTATTTT; CDR3aa: CASSGDTDTQYF
d_gene: -; v_gene: TRBV9; j_gene: TRBJ2-7; abundance: -; CDR3nt: TGTGCCAGCAGCCCCCGCGGACCAGGGGAGCAGTACTTC; CDR3aa: CASSPRGPGEQYF
d_gene: -; v_gene: TRBV18; j_gene: TRBJ1-3; abundance: -; CDR3nt: TGTGCCAGCTCACCAACGGCCACACAGGGAATCTCTGGAAACACCATATATTTT; CDR3aa: CASSPTATQGISGNTIYF
d_gene: -; v_gene: TRBV4-2; j_gene: TRBJ2-7; abundance: -; CDR3nt: TGTGCCAGCAGCCATAACTACGAGCAGTACTTC; CDR3aa: CASSHNYEQYF
d_gene: -; v_gene: TRBV19; j_gene: TRBJ1-3; abundance: -; CDR3nt: TGTGCCAGTAGCACGACCTCTCGACGGGGGAGCTCTGGAAACACCATATATTTT; CDR3aa: CASSTTSRRGSSGNTIYF
d_gene: TRBD1; v_gene: TRBV29-1; j_gene: TRBJ2-4; abundance: -; CDR3nt: TGCAGCGCTGGGACAGGGAGGAACATTCAGTACTTC; CDR3aa: CSAGTGRNIQYF
d_gene: TRBD1; v_gene: TRBV19; j_gene: TRBJ2-5; abundance: -; CDR3nt: TGTGCCAGTAGTATAGATTTTAAGGACAGGGGGCAAGAGACCCAGTACTTC; CDR3aa: CASSIDFKDRGQETQYF
d_gene: -; v_gene: TRBV19; j_gene: TRBJ2-7; abundance: -; CDR3nt: TGTGCCAGTAGTAGGATCGACGGAGGCTACGAGCAGTACTTC; CDR3aa: CASSRIDGGYEQYF
d_gene: TRBD1; v_gene: TRBV18; j_gene: TRBJ1-1; abundance: -; CDR3nt: TGTGCCAGCTCACCTTTTATCACAGGGGTCACTGAAGCTTTCTTT; CDR3aa: CASSPFITGVTEAFF
d_gene: -; v_gene: TRBV20-1; j_gene: TRBJ2-1; abundance: -; CDR3nt: TGCAGTGCTAGCAACAATGAGCAGTTCTTC; CDR3aa: CSASNNEQFF
d_gene: TRBD1; v_gene: TRBV6-5; j_gene: TRBJ1-5; abundance: -; CDR3nt: TGTGCCAGCAGTGCTGCCGGGACAGGGAGTCAGCCCCAGCATTTT; CDR3aa: CASSAAGTGSQPQHF
d_gene: -; v_gene: TRBV19; j_gene: TRBJ1-2; abundance: -; CDR3nt: TGTGCCAGTAGTGCCAGGCCCGCAGGGGATTATGGCTACACCTTC; CDR3aa: CASSARPAGDYGYTF
d_gene: TRBD1; v_gene: TRBV10-3; j_gene: TRBJ1-2; abundance: -; CDR3nt: TGTGCCATCAGTGAGTTTCCAGGGGGTGAAGTTGGCTACACCTTC; CDR3aa: CAISEFPGGEVGYTF
d_gene: -; v_gene: TRBV5-4; j_gene: TRBJ1-6; abundance: -; CDR3nt: TGTGCCAGCAGTTCCGGGACACCGACCTATAATTCACCCCTCCACTTT; CDR3aa: CASSSGTPTYNSPLHF
d_gene: -; v_gene: TRBV7-9; j_gene: TRBJ1-6; abundance: -; CDR3nt: TGTGCCAGCAGCTTACCCCGAGGGAATTCACCCCTCCACTTT; CDR3aa: CASSLPRGNSPLHF
d_gene: -; v_gene: TRBV18; j_gene: TRBJ1-5; abundance: -; CDR3nt: TGTGCCAGCTCACCCGGAGATCTTCGGGATCAGCCCCAGCATTTT; CDR3aa: CASSPGDLRDQPQHF
d_gene: TRBD2; v_gene: TRBV5-1; j_gene: TRBJ2-7; abundance: -; CDR3nt: TGCGCCAGCAGCGTTTCCGGGACTAGTCTATACGAGCAGTACTTC; CDR3aa: CASSVSGTSLYEQYF
d_gene: TRBD2; v_gene: TRBV18; j_gene: TRBJ2-1; abundance: -; CDR3nt: TGTGCCAGCTCACCAAACGCGGGGGTACTCCCCAATGAGCAGTTCTTC; CDR3aa: CASSPNAGVLPNEQFF
d_gene: -; v_gene: TRBV7-9; j_gene: TRBJ2-7; abundance: -; CDR3nt: TGTGCCAGCAGCTTGGACAGTTCTTCCTACGAGCAGTACTTC; CDR3aa: CASSLDSSSYEQYF
d_gene: TRBD1; v_gene: TRBV7-9; j_gene: TRBJ2-6; abundance: -; CDR3nt: TGTGCCACCGCAACTGATCCGGGACAGTTAAACTCTGGGGCCAACGTCCTGACTTTC; CDR3aa: CATATDPGQLNSGANVLTF
d_gene: TRBD1; v_gene: TRBV6-1; j_gene: TRBJ2-2; abundance: once; CDR3nt: TGTGCCAGCAGTGAAACAGGGGGATTCACCGGGGAGCTGTTTTTT; CDR3aa: CASSETGGFTGELFF
d_gene: TRBD2; v_gene: TRBV4-1; j_gene: TRBJ2-1; abundance: -; CDR3nt: TGCGCCAGCAGCCAGGGAAGACTAGCGGGACTTTACAATGAGCAGTTCTTC; CDR3aa: CASSQGRLAGLYNEQFF
d_gene: -; v_gene: TRBV28; j_gene: TRBJ1-2; abundance: -; CDR3nt: TGTGCCAGCAGCCTTAGAGCCACCTATGGCTACACCTTC; CDR3aa: CASSLRATYGYTF
d_gene: -; v_gene: TRBV30; j_gene: TRBJ2-1; abundance: -; CDR3nt: TGTGCCTGGAGTGTACGGGGCAATGAGCAGTTCTTC; CDR3aa: CAWSVRGNEQFF
d_gene: TRBD2; v_gene: TRBV27; j_gene: TRBJ2-1; abundance: -; CDR3nt: TGTGCCAGCATAGGTGGGACTACCATTCCCAGCTCCTACAATGAGCAGTTCTTC; CDR3aa: CASIGGTTIPSSYNEQFF
d_gene: -; v_gene: TRBV5-1; j_gene: TRBJ1-1; abundance: -; CDR3nt: TGCGCCAGCAGCTTGGCGGGGACACCAAACACTGAAGCTTTCTTT; CDR3aa: CASSLAGTPNTEAFF
d_gene: -; v_gene: TRBV30; j_gene: TRBJ1-6; abundance: -; CDR3nt: TGTGCCTGGAGCTCCGGGACCGGGAGCTCCTATAATTCACCCCTCCACTTT; CDR3aa: CAWSSGTGSSYNSPLHF
d_gene: -; v_gene: TRBV5-6; j_gene: TRBJ1-6; abundance: -; CDR3nt: TGTGCCAGCAGCTTTGATAAACACGATTCACCCCTCCACTTT; CDR3aa: CASSFDKHDSPLHF
d_gene: -; v_gene: TRBV14; j_gene: TRBJ2-1; abundance: once; CDR3nt: TGTGCCAGCAGCCATGCAGGCGATGAGCAGTTCTTC; CDR3aa: CASSHAGDEQFF
d_gene: -; v_gene: TRBV6-1; j_gene: TRBJ1-5; abundance: -; CDR3nt: TGTGCCAGCAGTGAACGTTGGGGGCTCGGCAATCAGCCCCAGCATTTT; CDR3aa: CASSERWGLGNQPQHF
d_gene: -; v_gene: TRBV7-9; j_gene: TRBJ1-2; abundance: -; CDR3nt: TGTGCCAGCAGCTTAGGGGCAGGGTTATCGGAAGGCTACACCTTC; CDR3aa: CASSLGAGLSEGYTF
d_gene: -; v_gene: TRBV10-3; j_gene: TRBJ1-3; abundance: -; CDR3nt: TGTGCCATCAGACAGCTCTCTGGAAACACCATATATTTT; CDR3aa: CAIRQLSGNTIYF
d_gene: -; v_gene: TRBV21-1; j_gene: TRBJ2-1; abundance: -; CDR3nt: TGTGCCAGCAGCCACACCTGGGAGCAGTTCTTC; CDR3aa: CASSHTWEQFF
d_gene: -; v_gene: TRBV7-6; j_gene: TRBJ2-1; abundance: -; CDR3nt: TGTGCCAGCAGCGTAAAAGGAGGGGCTTACCCTGAGCAGTTCTTC; CDR3aa: CASSVKGGAYPEQFF
d_gene: -; v_gene: TRBV7-2; j_gene: TRBJ2-5; abundance: -; CDR3nt: TGTGCCAGCAGCTTAGACATGAAACAAGAGACCCAGTACTTC; CDR3aa: CASSLDMKQETQYF
d_gene: TRBD1; v_gene: TRBV25-1; j_gene: TRBJ2-7; abundance: -; CDR3nt: TGTGCCAGCGCCACAGACAGGGGAGTGGGGGAGCAGTACTTC; CDR3aa: CASATDRGVGEQYF
d_gene: -; v_gene: TRBV6-5; j_gene: TRBJ1-6; abundance: -; CDR3nt: TGTGCCAGCAGTTACGGTGACAGCGGGTTATCTTCACCCCTCCACTTT; CDR3aa: CASSYGDSGLSSPLHF
d_gene: -; v_gene: TRBV7-9; j_gene: TRBJ1-2; abundance: -; CDR3nt: TGTGCCAGCAGCTTAGGGACAGACTATGGCTACACCTTC; CDR3aa: CASSLGTDYGYTF
d_gene: -; v_gene: TRBV11-2; j_gene: TRBJ1-6; abundance: few; CDR3nt: TGTGCCAGCAGCTTAGGACAGAGCGATTCACCCCTCCACTTT; CDR3aa: CASSLGQSDSPLHF
d_gene: TRBD1; v_gene: TRBV7-9; j_gene: TRBJ1-2; abundance: -; CDR3nt: TGTGCCAGCAGCGCACAGGGGGAATCTAACTATGGCTACACCTTC; CDR3aa: CASSAQGESNYGYTF